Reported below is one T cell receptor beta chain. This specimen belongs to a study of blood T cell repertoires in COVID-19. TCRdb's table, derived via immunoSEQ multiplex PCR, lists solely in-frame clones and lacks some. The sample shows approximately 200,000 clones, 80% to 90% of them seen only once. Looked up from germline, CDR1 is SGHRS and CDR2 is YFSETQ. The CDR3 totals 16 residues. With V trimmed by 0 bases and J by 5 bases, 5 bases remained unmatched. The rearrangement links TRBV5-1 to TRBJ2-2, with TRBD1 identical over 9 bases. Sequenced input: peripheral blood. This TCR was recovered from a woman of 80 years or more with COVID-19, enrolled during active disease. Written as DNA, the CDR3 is TGCGCCAGCAGCTTGGATGACAGGGGGATGACCGGGGAGCTGTTTTTT. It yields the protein CASSLDDRGMTGELFF.